This paragraph covers one T cell receptor (beta chain) sequence. Its specificity is not known. These data are taken from a study of T cell repertoires in cytomegalovirus infection. General study points: HLA-C-restricted CMV clonotypes gave the most frequent clonotype in two of eight donors.

From the reads, TCRdb called clonotypes with MiXCR, one entry per CDR3 protein. The table shows about a million distinct CDR3 sequences, with roughly 31% occurring only once. The germline CDR1 and CDR2 sequences are SEHNR and FQNEAQ (reference sequence). CDR3 length: 15 residues. The V and J ends lost 3 bases and 5 bases, in that order; junction bases with no gene match: 3. The clonotype originates from a human donor in good health (CMV status not recorded). Some clones in this sample may be carry-over from other donors' samples. The chain joins TRBV7-9 to TRBJ1-4, with TRBD1 identical over 10 bases. This specimen consisted of cultured CD8+ T cells from PBMCs, obtained from culture after CMV antigen stimulation. The chain's CDR3 is CASSFPGQGNEKLFF. In DNA form, the CDR3 reads TGTGCCAGCAGCTTTCCGGGACAGGGGAATGAAAAACTGTTTTTT.